The rows below give T cell receptor beta chains drawn from one sample of a study of immune evolution from preneoplasia to lung adenocarcinoma. The data were produced by immunoSEQ multiplex PCR, yet TCRdb's version contains in-frame clones alone and is incomplete. The sample has roughly 3,500 clones, about 84% seen once; the top ten hold over 4.5%. Sequencing used FFPE lung adenocarcinoma in situ tissue. These receptor sequences come from a person between 70 and 80 years old with lung adenocarcinoma. CDR3s include the opening cysteine and the closing phenylalanine or tryptophan. The order of the fields is J gene, D gene, CDR3 length, V gene, CDR3 protein. D genes are given only for firm matches.

TRBJ1-1,TRBD1,15,TRBV7-6,CASSPRTGDGAEAFF
TRBJ1-5,.,14,TRBV6-1,CASSQTASNQPQHF
TRBJ1-2,TRBD1,15,TRBV27,CASSPRTGGSYGYTF
TRBJ1-1,.,14,TRBV5-6,CASRFSTVNTEAFF
TRBJ2-1,TRBD2,18,TRBV11-2,CASSLHGGGSSSYNEQFF
TRBJ1-4,.,15,TRBV30,CAWSQTLATNEKLFF
TRBJ1-1,TRBD1,14,TRBV19,CASTLAGGIAEAFF
TRBJ1-1,.,15,TRBV28,CASTPTGGWNTEAFF
TRBJ2-7,.,15,TRBV7-2,CASSPRVRSGLEQYF
TRBJ2-7,TRBD1,18,TRBV29-1,CSVTPGQGALAGAGEQYF
TRBJ2-1,TRBD2,16,TRBV5-4,CASSLRTSGIGNEQFF
TRBJ2-7,.,16,TRBV6-6,CASSYGERRPTYEQYF